This record covers a single T cell receptor (beta chain). The data derive from a study of control samples from healthy donors and cancer patients. Trimming stripped 3 bases from V and 4 bases from J, with 16 bases between. Germline-derived CDR1 and CDR2 are MNHEY and SMNVEV (reference sequence). The CDR3 has 17 amino acids. The repertoire was sequenced with immunoSEQ multiplex PCR; TCRdb's copy has only in-frame clones and lacks some. The sample holds over 150,000 clones; roughly 94% are singletons and the top ten take 5.7%. Input material: blood. The TCR was taken from a man aged 40-49 years in good health. V and J are TRBV27 and TRBJ1-6; D is uncertain. Written as DNA, the CDR3 is TGTGCCAGCAGTTTGCGGGAGGGCCAGCGATATAATTCACCCCTCCACTTT. Translating gives CASSLREGQRYNSPLHF.